This T cell receptor beta chain was profiled in a study of CD8+ T cells in alopecia areata. The overall study: Patients in the study were on tofacitinib for 6 to 18 months, then off it for 6 months.

Study-wide points: Among the cells sequenced in scalp samples are also the resident alphabeta T cells of normal skin.

This clone came up a few times. Its antigen is not known. V was pared by 7 bases and J by 4 bases, with 10 bases of the junction left unmatched. Germline CDR1 PRHDT, CDR2 FYEKMQ (reference sequence). The CDR3 is 15 residues long. Reverse transcription of extracted RNA yielded cDNA, which provided the sequencing template. Sequencing was performed with immunoSEQ multiplex PCR; in TCRdb, only in-frame clones are kept and a portion is missing. This repertoire shows approximately 280,000 clones, about 62% found once; its top ten account for more than 1.5%. Described treatment: oral pan-JAK inhibitor, 5-10 mg twice daily.

This receptor was obtained from a human donor with alopecia areata. This specimen was CD4+ T cells sorted from blood, taken at week 24, from a patient treated with tofacitinib. The chain combines TRBV13 with TRBJ1-2; TRBD1 matches 9 bases. CDR3 nucleotide sequence: TGTGCCAGCACCATCGGGGACAGGGAGCTCTATGGCTACACCTTC. Its protein product is CASTIGDRELYGYTF.